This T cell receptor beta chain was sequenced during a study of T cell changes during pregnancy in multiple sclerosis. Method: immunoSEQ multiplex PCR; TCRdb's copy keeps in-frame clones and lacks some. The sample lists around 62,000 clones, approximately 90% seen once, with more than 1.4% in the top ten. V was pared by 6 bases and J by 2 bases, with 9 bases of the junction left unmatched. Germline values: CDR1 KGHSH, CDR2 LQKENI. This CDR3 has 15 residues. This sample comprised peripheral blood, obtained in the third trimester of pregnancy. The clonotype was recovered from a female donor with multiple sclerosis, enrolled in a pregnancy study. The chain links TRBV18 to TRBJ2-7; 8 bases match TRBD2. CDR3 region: CASSLLAEWAYEQYF. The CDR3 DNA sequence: TGTGCCAGCTCGTTACTAGCGGAGTGGGCCTACGAGCAGTACTTC.